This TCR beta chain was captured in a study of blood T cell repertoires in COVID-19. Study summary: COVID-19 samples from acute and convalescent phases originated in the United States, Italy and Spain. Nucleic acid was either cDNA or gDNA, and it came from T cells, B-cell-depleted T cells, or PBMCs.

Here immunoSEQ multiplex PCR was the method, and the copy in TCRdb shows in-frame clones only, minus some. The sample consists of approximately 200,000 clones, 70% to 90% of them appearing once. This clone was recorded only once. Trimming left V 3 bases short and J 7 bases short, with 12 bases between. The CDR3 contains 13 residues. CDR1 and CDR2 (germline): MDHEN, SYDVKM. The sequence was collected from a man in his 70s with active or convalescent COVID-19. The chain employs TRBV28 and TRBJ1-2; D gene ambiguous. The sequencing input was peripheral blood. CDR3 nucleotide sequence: TGTGCCAGCAGTTTCCTAACCATGAGTGGCTACACCTTC. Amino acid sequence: CASSFLTMSGYTF.